A selection of T cell receptor beta chains follows, all from one sample in a study of cytotoxic CD8 clonotypes in ibrutinib-treated CLL. Some clones are missing from TCRdb's copy, which holds only in-frame ones; the method was immunoSEQ multiplex PCR. The sample records about 56,000 clones, around 55% being singletons. The sequences come from PBMCs, collected after 24 months of ibrutinib treatment. These receptors were collected from a human donor with chronic lymphocytic leukemia. CDR3s include the opening cysteine and the closing phenylalanine or tryptophan. D genes are given only for firm matches. Expanded clones get a size class; other rows say once, few or many, or leave the size out.

J gene: TRBJ2-3; V gene: TRBV5-4; D gene: -; clone size: few; CDR3 DNA: TGTGCCAGCAGCTCCTATAGCGGAAACACAGATACGCAGTATTTT; CDR3 protein: CASSSYSGNTDTQYF
J gene: TRBJ2-5; V gene: TRBV5-6; D gene: -; clone size: many; CDR3 DNA: TGTGCCAGCAGCTGGGCACTCCCGCCCCAAGAGACCCAGTACTTC; CDR3 protein: CASSWALPPQETQYF
J gene: TRBJ2-3; V gene: TRBV5-4; D gene: TRBD2; clone size: -; CDR3 DNA: TGTGCCAGCAGCTTGGAGGCTAGCGGGAGTATGGCAGATACGCAGTATTTT; CDR3 protein: CASSLEASGSMADTQYF
J gene: TRBJ2-6; V gene: TRBV18; D gene: -; clone size: -; CDR3 DNA: TGTGCCAGCTCACCGGTGATTAGGGCCCTCAACTCTGGGGCCAACGTCCTGACTTTC; CDR3 protein: CASSPVIRALNSGANVLTF
J gene: TRBJ2-4; V gene: TRBV10-1; D gene: -; clone size: -; CDR3 DNA: TGCGCCAGCAGGGACGGGGGCCCAGCCAAAAACATTCAGTACTTC; CDR3 protein: CASRDGGPAKNIQYF
J gene: TRBJ2-1; V gene: TRBV5-4; D gene: -; clone size: many; CDR3 DNA: TGTGCCAGCAGCTTGGGTCCCTACAATGAGCAGTTCTTC; CDR3 protein: CASSLGPYNEQFF
J gene: TRBJ2-2; V gene: TRBV9; D gene: -; clone size: -; CDR3 DNA: TGTGCCAGCAGCGTAGCAAGCGGCGGAGGCACCGGGGAGCTGTTTTTT; CDR3 protein: CASSVASGGGTGELFF
J gene: TRBJ1-1; V gene: TRBV6-5; D gene: -; clone size: -; CDR3 DNA: TGTGCCAGCAGTTCCACCCTCGGGGAGACTGAAGCTTTCTTT; CDR3 protein: CASSSTLGETEAFF
J gene: TRBJ2-2; V gene: TRBV27; D gene: -; clone size: -; CDR3 DNA: TGTGCCAGCAGTTTTCGGGTTACCGGGGAGCTGTTTTTT; CDR3 protein: CASSFRVTGELFF
J gene: TRBJ1-5; V gene: TRBV5-4; D gene: -; clone size: once; CDR3 DNA: TGTGCCAGCAGCTTTAACAGGTTTTTTGAGCCCCAGCATTTT; CDR3 protein: CASSFNRFFEPQHF
J gene: TRBJ2-1; V gene: TRBV6-1; D gene: -; clone size: -; CDR3 DNA: TGTGCCAGCAGTGAGTGGACTACGCAACCCTACAATGAGCAGTTCTTC; CDR3 protein: CASSEWTTQPYNEQFF
J gene: TRBJ2-7; V gene: TRBV7-2; D gene: -; clone size: few; CDR3 DNA: TGTGCCAGCAGCGACCGCTACGAGCAGTACTTC; CDR3 protein: CASSDRYEQYF
J gene: TRBJ1-5; V gene: TRBV19; D gene: -; clone size: many; CDR3 DNA: TGTGCCAGTAGCCCCGCCTTACGCAATCAGCCCCAGCATTTT; CDR3 protein: CASSPALRNQPQHF
J gene: TRBJ1-6; V gene: TRBV28; D gene: -; clone size: -; CDR3 DNA: TGTGCCAGCAGTTTCGTACTCTATAATTCACCCCTCCACTTT; CDR3 protein: CASSFVLYNSPLHF
J gene: TRBJ1-6; V gene: TRBV18; D gene: -; clone size: few; CDR3 DNA: TGTGCCAGCTCACCACTTAGTCAGGGGACAAGCTCCTATAATTCACCCCTCCACTTT; CDR3 protein: CASSPLSQGTSSYNSPLHF
J gene: TRBJ1-1; V gene: TRBV28; D gene: TRBD1; clone size: -; CDR3 DNA: TGTGCCAGCAGCTACCTCGGGAGAGCGGACAGGGTCACTGAAGCTTTCTTT; CDR3 protein: CASSYLGRADRVTEAFF
J gene: TRBJ2-2; V gene: TRBV11-3; D gene: -; clone size: -; CDR3 DNA: TGTGCCAGCAGCTTAGAGGGACGAGAGCTGTTTTTT; CDR3 protein: CASSLEGRELFF
J gene: TRBJ1-1; V gene: TRBV6-5; D gene: -; clone size: few; CDR3 DNA: TGTGCCAGCAGTCATCGGGGGGGTCTTACTGAAGCTTTCTTT; CDR3 protein: CASSHRGGLTEAFF
J gene: TRBJ1-4; V gene: TRBV11-2; D gene: -; clone size: -; CDR3 DNA: TGTGCCAGCAGCTTAGCGGCAGGGCCTAATGAAAAACTGTTTTTT; CDR3 protein: CASSLAAGPNEKLFF
J gene: TRBJ2-7; V gene: TRBV7-6; D gene: -; clone size: -; CDR3 DNA: TGTGCCAGCAGCACTGGGGAAGTCTACGAGCAGTACTTC; CDR3 protein: CASSTGEVYEQYF
J gene: TRBJ2-3; V gene: TRBV7-9; D gene: -; clone size: -; CDR3 DNA: TGTGCCAGCAGCAGACTAGTGCCAGATACGCAGTATTTT; CDR3 protein: CASSRLVPDTQYF
J gene: TRBJ1-6; V gene: TRBV6-5; D gene: -; clone size: -; CDR3 DNA: TGTGCCAGCAGCGACCGCGCCCTCCTCCACTTT; CDR3 protein: CASSDRALLHF
J gene: TRBJ2-5; V gene: TRBV27; D gene: TRBD1; clone size: -; CDR3 DNA: TGTGCCAGCAGTTTCTTTGGGACAGTAAAAGAGACCCAGTACTTC; CDR3 protein: CASSFFGTVKETQYF
J gene: TRBJ2-5; V gene: TRBV6-6; D gene: -; clone size: few; CDR3 DNA: TGTGCCAGCAGTTACTTACTCGGGGAGACCCAGTACTTC; CDR3 protein: CASSYLLGETQYF
J gene: TRBJ2-2; V gene: TRBV5-4; D gene: TRBD2; clone size: once; CDR3 DNA: TGTGCCAGCAGCCTGTTTGTAGCGGGACTTACCGGGGAGCTGTTTTTT; CDR3 protein: CASSLFVAGLTGELFF
J gene: TRBJ1-1; V gene: TRBV12-5; D gene: TRBD1; clone size: -; CDR3 DNA: TGTGCTAGTGGATCGGGACAGGGGGCTGAAGCTTTCTTT; CDR3 protein: CASGSGQGAEAFF
J gene: TRBJ1-3; V gene: TRBV5-4; D gene: -; clone size: -; CDR3 DNA: TGTGCCAGCAGCCAAGAGGGGGTCTCTGGAAACACCATATATTTT; CDR3 protein: CASSQEGVSGNTIYF
J gene: TRBJ1-4; V gene: TRBV5-1; D gene: -; clone size: -; CDR3 DNA: TGCGCCAGCAGCTTGGAGGCAAACGAAAAACTGTTTTTT; CDR3 protein: CASSLEANEKLFF
J gene: TRBJ1-1; V gene: TRBV5-6; D gene: -; clone size: -; CDR3 DNA: TGTGCCAGCAGCTTGCTGGACACTGAAGCTTTCTTT; CDR3 protein: CASSLLDTEAFF
J gene: TRBJ1-2; V gene: TRBV19; D gene: TRBD1; clone size: -; CDR3 DNA: TGTGCCAGTAGCGGCACGATGAATCCAGGGGGCGGCGGCTACACCTTC; CDR3 protein: CASSGTMNPGGGGYTF
J gene: TRBJ1-1; V gene: TRBV6-1; D gene: -; clone size: -; CDR3 DNA: TGTGCCAGCAGACAAACAGGGATGGCTTTCTTT; CDR3 protein: CASRQTGMAFF
J gene: TRBJ1-2; V gene: TRBV2; D gene: -; clone size: -; CDR3 DNA: TGTGCCAGCAGTGAAATAAATTGGCAGGTCTATGGCTACACCTTC; CDR3 protein: CASSEINWQVYGYTF
J gene: TRBJ1-5; V gene: TRBV2; D gene: -; clone size: -; CDR3 DNA: TGTGCCAGCAGCTCTACGGGGGTGCAGCCCCAGCATTTT; CDR3 protein: CASSSTGVQPQHF
J gene: TRBJ1-3; V gene: TRBV5-1; D gene: -; clone size: -; CDR3 DNA: TGCGCCAGCAGGGGGTCGGACACCATATATTTT; CDR3 protein: CASRGSDTIYF
J gene: TRBJ2-2; V gene: TRBV11-1; D gene: -; clone size: -; CDR3 DNA: TGTGCCAGCAGCGTGGGGCCGAACACCGGGGAGCTGTTTTTT; CDR3 protein: CASSVGPNTGELFF
J gene: TRBJ2-1; V gene: TRBV4-1; D gene: -; clone size: many; CDR3 DNA: TGCGCCAGCAGCCAAGTCCGGGGACCGCAAAATGAGCAGTTCTTC; CDR3 protein: CASSQVRGPQNEQFF
J gene: TRBJ2-2; V gene: TRBV28; D gene: -; clone size: many; CDR3 DNA: TGTGCCAGCAGTAGAACCGGGTCCCGAGAGCTGTTTTTT; CDR3 protein: CASSRTGSRELFF
J gene: TRBJ1-1; V gene: TRBV4-1; D gene: -; clone size: -; CDR3 DNA: TGCGCCAGCAGCCTAATCGCAGGGGTTCGCACTGAAGCTTTCTTT; CDR3 protein: CASSLIAGVRTEAFF
J gene: TRBJ2-3; V gene: TRBV11-2; D gene: TRBD2; clone size: -; CDR3 DNA: TGTGCCAGCAGCTCCTATCGGGGGAGGGCAGATACGCAGTATTTT; CDR3 protein: CASSSYRGRADTQYF
J gene: TRBJ2-1; V gene: TRBV7-9; D gene: -; clone size: -; CDR3 DNA: TGTGCCAGCAGCTTAGACGCGGCGCTAACGGAGCAGTTCTTC; CDR3 protein: CASSLDAALTEQFF
J gene: TRBJ1-2; V gene: TRBV5-4; D gene: TRBD1; clone size: few; CDR3 DNA: TGTGCCAGCAGCTCGACAGGGGTCTATGGCTACACCTTC; CDR3 protein: CASSSTGVYGYTF
J gene: TRBJ1-2; V gene: TRBV12-5; D gene: -; clone size: -; CDR3 DNA: TGTGCTAGTGGTTCGACAGTTTATGGCTACACCTTC; CDR3 protein: CASGSTVYGYTF
J gene: TRBJ1-5; V gene: TRBV2; D gene: -; clone size: few; CDR3 DNA: TGTGCCAGCAGTACAGAAAGGGACGTTCAGCCCCAGCATTTT; CDR3 protein: CASSTERDVQPQHF
J gene: TRBJ2-3; V gene: TRBV2; D gene: -; clone size: -; CDR3 DNA: TGTGCCAGCAGTGAAGGTAGCCCCCCGGATACGCAGTATTTT; CDR3 protein: CASSEGSPPDTQYF
J gene: TRBJ1-1; V gene: TRBV29-1; D gene: -; clone size: medium-sized; CDR3 DNA: TGCAGCTTTACAGGGACGGAGGGCACTGAAGCTTTCTTT; CDR3 protein: CSFTGTEGTEAFF
J gene: TRBJ2-3; V gene: TRBV5-1; D gene: -; clone size: -; CDR3 DNA: TGCGCCAGCAGCTTGGCGGGGCCTCCAGATACGCAGTATTTT; CDR3 protein: CASSLAGPPDTQYF
J gene: TRBJ2-1; V gene: TRBV27; D gene: -; clone size: large; CDR3 DNA: TGTGCCAGCAGTTCAAACGGGAGCCCCTACAATGAGCAGTTCTTC; CDR3 protein: CASSSNGSPYNEQFF
J gene: TRBJ2-7; V gene: TRBV5-1; D gene: -; clone size: -; CDR3 DNA: TGCGCCAGCAGCTTGGGACAGGTTAAATACGAGCAGTACTTC; CDR3 protein: CASSLGQVKYEQYF